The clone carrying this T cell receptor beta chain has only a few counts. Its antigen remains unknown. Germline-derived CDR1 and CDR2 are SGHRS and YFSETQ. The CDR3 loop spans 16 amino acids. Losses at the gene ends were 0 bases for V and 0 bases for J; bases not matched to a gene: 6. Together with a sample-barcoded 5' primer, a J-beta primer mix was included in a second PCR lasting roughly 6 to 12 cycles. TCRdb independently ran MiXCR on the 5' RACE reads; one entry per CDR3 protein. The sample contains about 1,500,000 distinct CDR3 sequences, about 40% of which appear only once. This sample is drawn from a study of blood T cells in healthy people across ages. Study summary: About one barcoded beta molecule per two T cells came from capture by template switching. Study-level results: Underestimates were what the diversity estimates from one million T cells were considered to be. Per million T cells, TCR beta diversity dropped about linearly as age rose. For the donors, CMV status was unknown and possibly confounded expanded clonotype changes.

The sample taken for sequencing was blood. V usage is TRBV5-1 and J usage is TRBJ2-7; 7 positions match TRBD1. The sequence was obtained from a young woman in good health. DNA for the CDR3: TGCGCCAGCAGCTTGGCGGGGACAGCACCCTCCTACGAGCAGTACTTC. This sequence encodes CASSLAGTAPSYEQYF.